These T cell receptor beta chains were read from a single sample in a study of T cell responses to AZD1222 COVID-19 vaccine. TCRdb's copy holds only in-frame clones and misses some; the assay was immunoSEQ multiplex PCR. The sample has about 160,000 clones; roughly nine tenths are singletons. The specimen comprised peripheral blood, sampled on day 0 of AZD1222 vaccination. These receptors were obtained from an adult in good health. Each CDR3 is given with its conserved first and last residue. The order of the fields is D gene, CDR3 length, J gene, clone size, V gene, CDR3 protein, CDR3 DNA. The D gene is left open where the match is weak. For some rows the clone size is stated as once, few or many, or as a class when expanded; others skip it.

d_gene: NA; len: 13; j_gene: TRBJ1-5; abundance: NA; v_gene: TRBV30; CDR3aa: CAWSAEGGQPQHF; CDR3nt: TGTGCCTGGAGTGCGGAGGGAGGACAGCCCCAGCATTTT
d_gene: NA; len: 16; j_gene: TRBJ2-3; abundance: NA; v_gene: TRBV6-4; CDR3aa: CASSDSPSGDTDTQYF; CDR3nt: TGTGCCAGCAGTGACTCCCCCAGCGGAGACACAGATACGCAGTATTTT
d_gene: NA; len: 12; j_gene: TRBJ1-1; abundance: few; v_gene: TRBV2; CDR3aa: CASKMANTEAFF; CDR3nt: TGTGCCAGCAAAATGGCAAACACTGAAGCTTTCTTT
d_gene: NA; len: 13; j_gene: TRBJ1-4; abundance: once; v_gene: TRBV27; CDR3aa: CASSLIDGGKLFF; CDR3nt: TGTGCCAGCAGTCTGATTGATGGGGGAAAACTGTTTTTT
d_gene: NA; len: 15; j_gene: TRBJ2-2; abundance: NA; v_gene: TRBV7-2; CDR3aa: CASSVSRDRAGELFF; CDR3nt: TGTGCCAGCAGCGTGTCGCGGGATCGGGCCGGGGAGCTGTTTTTT
d_gene: NA; len: 14; j_gene: TRBJ2-7; abundance: few; v_gene: TRBV5-6; CDR3aa: CASLRQNLPYEQYF; CDR3nt: TGTGCCAGCTTAAGACAGAATCTTCCCTACGAGCAGTACTTC
d_gene: NA; len: 14; j_gene: TRBJ1-5; abundance: NA; v_gene: TRBV27; CDR3aa: CASSSLGGNQPQHF; CDR3nt: TGTGCCAGCAGCTCTCTAGGCGGTAATCAGCCCCAGCATTTT
d_gene: TRBD2; len: 15; j_gene: TRBJ2-3; abundance: many; v_gene: TRBV6-1; CDR3aa: CASSEGTSPTDTQYF; CDR3nt: TGTGCCAGCAGTGAAGGGACTAGCCCCACAGATACGCAGTATTTT
d_gene: TRBD2; len: 19; j_gene: TRBJ2-2; abundance: once; v_gene: TRBV18; CDR3aa: CASSRPGLAGGPNTGELFF; CDR3nt: TGTGCCAGCTCACGACCGGGACTAGCGGGGGGACCGAACACCGGGGAGCTGTTTTTT
d_gene: NA; len: 14; j_gene: TRBJ1-6; abundance: NA; v_gene: TRBV27; CDR3aa: CASSSQGYNSPLHF; CDR3nt: TGTGCCAGCAGTTCACAGGGCTATAATTCACCCCTCCACTTT
d_gene: TRBD2; len: 17; j_gene: TRBJ2-1; abundance: NA; v_gene: TRBV7-2; CDR3aa: CASSPGLAGVSYNEQFF; CDR3nt: TGTGCCAGCAGCCCAGGACTAGCGGGGGTCTCCTACAATGAGCAGTTCTTC
d_gene: NA; len: 17; j_gene: TRBJ2-7; abundance: NA; v_gene: TRBV19; CDR3aa: CASSPPPVGTHSYEQYF; CDR3nt: TGTGCCAGTAGTCCCCCCCCGGTCGGGACACATAGCTACGAGCAGTACTTC
d_gene: TRBD1; len: 16; j_gene: TRBJ1-2; abundance: NA; v_gene: TRBV3-1/TRBV3-2; CDR3aa: CASSQVWGRGDYGYTF; CDR3nt: TGTGCCAGCAGCCAAGTGTGGGGCAGGGGGGACTATGGCTACACCTTC
d_gene: TRBD2; len: 17; j_gene: TRBJ2-3; abundance: NA; v_gene: TRBV4-3; CDR3aa: CASSQEVPAGSTDTQYF; CDR3nt: TGCGCCAGCAGCCAAGAGGTTCCAGCGGGGAGCACAGATACGCAGTATTTT
d_gene: TRBD1; len: 16; j_gene: TRBJ2-7; abundance: once; v_gene: TRBV5-5; CDR3aa: CASSVGTGQEYYEQYF; CDR3nt: TGTGCCAGCAGCGTCGGAACGGGACAGGAGTACTACGAGCAGTACTTC
d_gene: NA; len: 13; j_gene: TRBJ1-2; abundance: once; v_gene: TRBV28; CDR3aa: CASSLVTDYGYTF; CDR3nt: TGTGCCAGCAGTTTGGTGACAGATTATGGCTACACCTTC
d_gene: NA; len: 14; j_gene: TRBJ1-5; abundance: NA; v_gene: TRBV24-1; CDR3aa: CATKDSGGNQPQHF; CDR3nt: TGTGCCACCAAGGACAGTGGTGGCAATCAGCCCCAGCATTTT
d_gene: NA; len: 15; j_gene: TRBJ2-1; abundance: few; v_gene: TRBV9; CDR3aa: CASSLRWGAGNEQFF; CDR3nt: TGTGCCAGCAGCCTACGGTGGGGGGCGGGCAATGAGCAGTTCTTC
d_gene: TRBD1; len: 16; j_gene: TRBJ1-4; abundance: NA; v_gene: TRBV7-2; CDR3aa: CASSLAPTGGGEKLFF; CDR3nt: TGTGCCAGCAGCTTAGCGCCGACAGGGGGAGGGGAAAAACTGTTTTTT
d_gene: NA; len: 16; j_gene: TRBJ1-6; abundance: NA; v_gene: TRBV27; CDR3aa: CASSLPGVFRYSPLHF; CDR3nt: TGTGCCAGCAGTTTACCAGGGGTTTTTCGATATTCACCCCTCCACTTT
d_gene: NA; len: 16; j_gene: TRBJ1-3; abundance: NA; v_gene: TRBV9; CDR3aa: CASSVNRDNTGNTIYF; CDR3nt: TGTGCCAGCAGCGTTAACAGGGATAATACCGGAAACACCATATATTTT
d_gene: NA; len: 15; j_gene: TRBJ1-1; abundance: NA; v_gene: TRBV5-1; CDR3aa: CASSLLGGFDTEAFF; CDR3nt: TGCGCCAGCAGCTTGCTAGGGGGTTTTGACACTGAAGCTTTCTTT
d_gene: TRBD1; len: 15; j_gene: TRBJ2-1; abundance: NA; v_gene: TRBV2; CDR3aa: CASRADRGEYNEQFF; CDR3nt: TGTGCCAGCAGGGCTGACAGGGGGGAATACAATGAGCAGTTCTTC
d_gene: NA; len: 17; j_gene: TRBJ1-5; abundance: few; v_gene: TRBV27; CDR3aa: CASRLGGVRYSNQPQHF; CDR3nt: TGTGCCAGCAGGTTAGGAGGGGTGCGGTATAGCAATCAGCCCCAGCATTTT
d_gene: TRBD2; len: 15; j_gene: TRBJ2-1; abundance: NA; v_gene: TRBV18; CDR3aa: CASSPSGGAVSEQFF; CDR3nt: TGTGCCAGCTCCCCTAGCGGGGGGGCGGTGAGTGAGCAGTTCTTC
d_gene: NA; len: 10; j_gene: TRBJ2-2; abundance: NA; v_gene: TRBV7-3; CDR3aa: CASSLKELFF; CDR3nt: TGTGCCAGCAGCTTAAAGGAGCTGTTTTTT
d_gene: NA; len: 15; j_gene: TRBJ1-4; abundance: NA; v_gene: TRBV7-9; CDR3aa: CASSLGPGPSEKLFF; CDR3nt: TGTGCCAGCAGCTTGGGACCGGGGCCAAGTGAAAAACTGTTTTTT
d_gene: NA; len: 15; j_gene: TRBJ1-3; abundance: NA; v_gene: TRBV6-5; CDR3aa: CASKTLTYSGNTIYF; CDR3nt: TGTGCCAGCAAAACCCTTACTTACTCTGGAAACACCATATATTTT
d_gene: NA; len: 15; j_gene: TRBJ1-3; abundance: NA; v_gene: TRBV9; CDR3aa: CASARQSYSGNTIYF; CDR3nt: TGTGCCAGTGCAAGACAGAGTTACTCTGGAAACACCATATATTTT
d_gene: NA; len: 13; j_gene: TRBJ1-1; abundance: NA; v_gene: TRBV12-3/TRBV12-4; CDR3aa: CASSLGENTEAFF; CDR3nt: TGTGCCAGCAGTTTAGGCGAGAACACTGAAGCTTTCTTT
d_gene: NA; len: 13; j_gene: TRBJ2-2; abundance: NA; v_gene: TRBV6-5; CDR3aa: CASRHLGGEELFF; CDR3nt: TGTGCCAGCAGACACCTCGGGGGTGAGGAGCTGTTTTTT
d_gene: NA; len: 15; j_gene: TRBJ1-6; abundance: NA; v_gene: TRBV2; CDR3aa: CASTRAGIGDSPLHF; CDR3nt: TGTGCCAGCACAAGGGCGGGAATCGGGGATTCACCCCTCCACTTT
d_gene: NA; len: 16; j_gene: TRBJ1-2; abundance: few; v_gene: TRBV3-1/TRBV3-2; CDR3aa: CASSQVRGHPNYGYTF; CDR3nt: TGTGCCAGCAGCCAAGTGCGAGGACACCCTAACTATGGCTACACCTTC
d_gene: TRBD1; len: 22; j_gene: TRBJ2-6; abundance: NA; v_gene: TRBV4-1; CDR3aa: CASSLETGTGRIGLSGANVLTF; CDR3nt: TGCGCCAGCAGCCTCGAGACGGGGACAGGTCGGATTGGGCTCTCTGGGGCCAACGTCCTGACTTTC
d_gene: TRBD2; len: 16; j_gene: TRBJ2-1; abundance: NA; v_gene: TRBV5-4; CDR3aa: CASSLGSSGGANEQFF; CDR3nt: TGTGCCAGCAGCTTGGGGTCTAGCGGGGGGGCCAATGAGCAGTTCTTC
d_gene: NA; len: 14; j_gene: TRBJ1-5; abundance: NA; v_gene: TRBV6-1; CDR3aa: CASSEGYSNQPQHF; CDR3nt: TGTGCCAGCAGTGAAGGTTATAGCAATCAGCCCCAGCATTTT
d_gene: TRBD1; len: 15; j_gene: TRBJ2-2; abundance: NA; v_gene: TRBV10-3; CDR3aa: CAIKPGQTNTGELFF; CDR3nt: TGTGCCATAAAACCGGGACAGACTAACACCGGGGAGCTGTTTTTT